This T cell receptor (beta chain) was identified in a study of T-cell memory formation after mild COVID-19. Overall study: Largely, TCR clusters stayed within a single donor. Overall study results and limits: A subset of responding clones appeared in pre-infection memory, suggesting cross-reactive memory joined. Among CD4+ contracting clones, most were CM and EM, and CD8+ ones EMRA.

5'RACE primed at constant segments yielded TCR alpha and TCR beta cDNA libraries bearing sample barcodes and UMIs. TCRdb ran MiXCR on the 5' RACE reads and lists one entry per CDR3 protein. Here the sample spans some 120,000 distinct CDR3 sequences, more than 15% being singletons. Per germline, CDR1 LGHDT and CDR2 YNNKEL (reference sequence). CDR3 length equals 19 residues. Trimming stripped 1 base from V and 2 bases from J, with 23 bases between. As to this clonotype: What it recognizes is unknown.

The V and J genes are TRBV3-1 and TRBJ1-1; no reliable D call. The receptor comes from an adult woman who had mild COVID-19 (a few samples of this study predate the infection). Cell type and time point are not known. Specimen: PBMCs or a T cell subset sorted from them (not recorded which). The DNA for the CDR3 is TGTGCCAGCAGCCAAGGAAAGATCTTACCTGAGGAGAAAAACACTGAAGCTTTCTTT. It encodes CASSQGKILPEEKNTEAFF. Together with reference TRBV3-1 and TRBJ1-1, the CDR3 gives the full variable domain: DTAVSQTPKYLVTQMGNDKSIKCEQNLGHDTMYWYKQDSKKFLKIMFSYNNKELIINETVPNRFSPKSPDKAHLNLHINSLELGDSAVYFCASSQGKILPEEKNTEAFFGQGTRLTVV.